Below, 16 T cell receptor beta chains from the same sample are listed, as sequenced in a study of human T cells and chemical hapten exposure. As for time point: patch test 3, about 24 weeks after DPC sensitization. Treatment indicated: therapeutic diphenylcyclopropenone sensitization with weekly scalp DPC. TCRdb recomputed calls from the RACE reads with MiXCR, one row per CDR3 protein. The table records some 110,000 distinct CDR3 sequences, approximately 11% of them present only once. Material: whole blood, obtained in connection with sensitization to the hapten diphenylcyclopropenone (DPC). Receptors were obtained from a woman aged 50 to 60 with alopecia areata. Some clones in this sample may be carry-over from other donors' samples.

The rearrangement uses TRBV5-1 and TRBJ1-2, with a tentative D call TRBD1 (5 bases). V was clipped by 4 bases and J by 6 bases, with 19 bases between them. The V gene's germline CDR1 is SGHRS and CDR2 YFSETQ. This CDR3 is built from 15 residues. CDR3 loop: CASSGSSVGTNGYTF. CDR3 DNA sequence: TGCGCCAGCAGCGGATCCTCCGTAGGGACCAATGGCTACACCTTC.

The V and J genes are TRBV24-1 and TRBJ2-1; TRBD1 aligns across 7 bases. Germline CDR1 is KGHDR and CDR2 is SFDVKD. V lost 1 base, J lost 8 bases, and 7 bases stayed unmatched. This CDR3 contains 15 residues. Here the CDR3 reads CATSDFGQGGDEQFF. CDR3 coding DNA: TGTGCCACCAGTGATTTCGGACAAGGGGGCGATGAGCAGTTCTTC.

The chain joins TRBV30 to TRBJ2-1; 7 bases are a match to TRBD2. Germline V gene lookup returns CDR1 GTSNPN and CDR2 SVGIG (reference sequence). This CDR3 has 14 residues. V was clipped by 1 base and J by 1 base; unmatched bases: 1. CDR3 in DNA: TGTGCCTGGAGTGCGGGAGGATCCTACAATGAGCAGTTCTTC. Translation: CAWSAGGSYNEQFF.

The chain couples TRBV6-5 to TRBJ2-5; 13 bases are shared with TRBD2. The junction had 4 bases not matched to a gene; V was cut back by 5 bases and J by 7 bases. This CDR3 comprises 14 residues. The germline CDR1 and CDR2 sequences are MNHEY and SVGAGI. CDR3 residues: CASSTSGGDRTQYF. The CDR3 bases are TGTGCCAGCAGTACTAGCGGGGGGGATAGGACCCAGTACTTC.

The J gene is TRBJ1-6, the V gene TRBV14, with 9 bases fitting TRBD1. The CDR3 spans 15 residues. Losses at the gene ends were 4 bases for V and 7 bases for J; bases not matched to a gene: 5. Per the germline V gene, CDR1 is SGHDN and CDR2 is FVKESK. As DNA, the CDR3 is TGTGCCAGCAGCCCATGGACAGGGGAGAATTCACCCCTCCACTTT. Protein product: CASSPWTGENSPLHF.

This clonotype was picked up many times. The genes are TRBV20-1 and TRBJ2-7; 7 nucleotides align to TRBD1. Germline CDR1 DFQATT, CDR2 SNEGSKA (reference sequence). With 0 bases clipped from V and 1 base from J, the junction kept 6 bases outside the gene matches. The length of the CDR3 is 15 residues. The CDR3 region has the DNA TGCAGTGCTAGAGATTTTGAGACAGGGTCCTACGAGCAGTACTTC. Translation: CSARDFETGSYEQYF.

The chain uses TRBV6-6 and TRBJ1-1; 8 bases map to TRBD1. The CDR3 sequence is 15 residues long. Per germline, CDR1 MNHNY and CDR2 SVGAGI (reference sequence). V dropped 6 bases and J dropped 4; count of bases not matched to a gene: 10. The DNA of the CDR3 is TGTGCCAGCAGATTCTCCCTGACAGGGGCCACTGAAGCTTTCTTT. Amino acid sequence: CASRFSLTGATEAFF.

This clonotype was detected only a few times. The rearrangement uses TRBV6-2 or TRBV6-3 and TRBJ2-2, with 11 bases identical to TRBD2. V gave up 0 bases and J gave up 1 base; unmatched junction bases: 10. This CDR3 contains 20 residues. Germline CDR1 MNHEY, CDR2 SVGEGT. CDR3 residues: CASSYSASGRTVKNTGELFF. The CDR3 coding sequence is TGTGCCAGCAGTTACTCGGCTAGCGGGAGGACAGTGAAGAACACCGGGGAGCTGTTTTTT.

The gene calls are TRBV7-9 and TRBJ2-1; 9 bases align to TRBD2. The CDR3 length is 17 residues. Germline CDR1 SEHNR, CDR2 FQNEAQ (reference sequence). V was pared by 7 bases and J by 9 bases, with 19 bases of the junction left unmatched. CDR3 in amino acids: CASIPPRWSGRISEQFF. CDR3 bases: TGTGCCAGCATCCCCCCGCGGTGGAGCGGGAGGATCAGTGAGCAGTTCTTC.

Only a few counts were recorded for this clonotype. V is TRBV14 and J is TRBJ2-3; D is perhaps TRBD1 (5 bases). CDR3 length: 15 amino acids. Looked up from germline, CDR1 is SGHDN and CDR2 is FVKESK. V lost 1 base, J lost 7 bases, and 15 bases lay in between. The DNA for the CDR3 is TGTGCCAGCAGCCAAGGACGAGACAGACATTATACGCAGTATTTT. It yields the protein CASSQGRDRHYTQYF.

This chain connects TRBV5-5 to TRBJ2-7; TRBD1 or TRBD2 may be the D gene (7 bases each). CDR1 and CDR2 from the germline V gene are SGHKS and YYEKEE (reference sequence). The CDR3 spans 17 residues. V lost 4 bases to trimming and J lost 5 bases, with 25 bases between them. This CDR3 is CASSTGTVGGSRNEQYF. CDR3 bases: TGTGCCAGCAGCACTGGGACAGTTGGCGGGAGTCGGAACGAGCAGTACTTC.

The CDR3 DNA reads as TGTGCCAGCAGCGTAGTTGCAGGTCCCCTCCACTTT. Translating gives CASSVVAGPLHF. This chain joins TRBV9 and TRBJ1-6; no firm D call. V was shortened by 0 bases and J by 13 bases, with 8 bases between the two germline ends. This CDR3 spans 12 amino acids. Germline V lookup: CDR1 SGDLS, CDR2 YYNGEE.

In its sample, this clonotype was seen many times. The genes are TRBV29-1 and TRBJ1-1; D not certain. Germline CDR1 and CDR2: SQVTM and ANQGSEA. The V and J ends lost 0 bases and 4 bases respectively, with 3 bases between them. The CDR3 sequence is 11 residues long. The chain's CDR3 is CSVEDATEAFF. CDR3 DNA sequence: TGCAGCGTTGAAGATGCCACTGAAGCTTTCTTT.

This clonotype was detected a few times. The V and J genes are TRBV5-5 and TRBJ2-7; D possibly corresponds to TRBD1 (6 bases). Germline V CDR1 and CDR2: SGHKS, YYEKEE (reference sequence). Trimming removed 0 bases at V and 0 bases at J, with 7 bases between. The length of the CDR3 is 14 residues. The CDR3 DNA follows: TGTGCCAGCAGCTTGGGGGACAACTCCTACGAGCAGTACTTC. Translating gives CASSLGDNSYEQYF.

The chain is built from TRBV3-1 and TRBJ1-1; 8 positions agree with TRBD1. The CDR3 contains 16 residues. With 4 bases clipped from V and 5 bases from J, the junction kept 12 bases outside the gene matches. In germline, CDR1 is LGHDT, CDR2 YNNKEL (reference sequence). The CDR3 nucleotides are TGTGCCAGCAGCCGCGGGAGGACAGGGCGTCTAACTGAAGCTTTCTTT. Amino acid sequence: CASSRGRTGRLTEAFF.

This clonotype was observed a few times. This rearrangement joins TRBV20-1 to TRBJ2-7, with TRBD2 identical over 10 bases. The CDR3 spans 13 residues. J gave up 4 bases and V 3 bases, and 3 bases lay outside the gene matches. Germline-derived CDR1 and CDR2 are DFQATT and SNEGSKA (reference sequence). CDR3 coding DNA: TGCAGTGCTAGCTCACTAGCGGGGTACGAGCAGTACTTC. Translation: CSASSLAGYEQYF.